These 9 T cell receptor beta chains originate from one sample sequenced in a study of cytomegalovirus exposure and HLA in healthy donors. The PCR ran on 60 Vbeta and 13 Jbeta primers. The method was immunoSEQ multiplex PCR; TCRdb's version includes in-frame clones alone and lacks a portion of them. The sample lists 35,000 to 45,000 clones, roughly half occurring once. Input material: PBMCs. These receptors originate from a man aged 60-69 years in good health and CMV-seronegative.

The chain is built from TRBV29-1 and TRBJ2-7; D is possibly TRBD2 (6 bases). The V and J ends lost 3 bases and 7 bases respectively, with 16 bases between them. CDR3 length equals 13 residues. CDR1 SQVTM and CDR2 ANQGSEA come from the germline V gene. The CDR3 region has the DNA TGCAGCGTTGAGGGACTCGGGACGGATGAGCAGTACTTC. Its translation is CSVEGLGTDEQYF.

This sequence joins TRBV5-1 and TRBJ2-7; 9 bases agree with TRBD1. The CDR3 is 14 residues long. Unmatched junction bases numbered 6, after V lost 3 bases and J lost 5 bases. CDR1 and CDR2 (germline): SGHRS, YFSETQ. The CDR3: CASSSRGQGNEQYF. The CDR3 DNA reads TGCGCCAGCAGCTCCCGGGGACAGGGCAACGAGCAGTACTTC.

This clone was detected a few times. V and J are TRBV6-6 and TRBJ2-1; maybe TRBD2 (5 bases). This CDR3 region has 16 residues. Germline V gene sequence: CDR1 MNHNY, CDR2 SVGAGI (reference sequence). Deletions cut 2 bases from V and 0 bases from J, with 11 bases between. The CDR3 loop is CASSYGRVSSYNEQFF. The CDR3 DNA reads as TGTGCCAGCAGTTACGGGCGGGTAAGCTCCTACAATGAGCAGTTCTTC.

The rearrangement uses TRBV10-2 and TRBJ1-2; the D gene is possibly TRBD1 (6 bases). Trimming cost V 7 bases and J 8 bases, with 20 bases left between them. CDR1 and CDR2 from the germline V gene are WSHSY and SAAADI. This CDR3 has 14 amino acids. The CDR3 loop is CASKMGHLSGGYTF. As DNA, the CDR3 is TGCGCCAGCAAAATGGGACATCTATCGGGAGGCTACACCTTC.

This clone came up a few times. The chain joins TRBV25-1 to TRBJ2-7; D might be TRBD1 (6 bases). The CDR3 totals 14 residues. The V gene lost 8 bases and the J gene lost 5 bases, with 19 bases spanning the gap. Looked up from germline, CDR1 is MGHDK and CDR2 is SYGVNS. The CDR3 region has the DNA TGTGCCAGCGCGGGCAGGGGAAAAATAGACGAGCAGTACTTC. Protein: CASAGRGKIDEQYF.

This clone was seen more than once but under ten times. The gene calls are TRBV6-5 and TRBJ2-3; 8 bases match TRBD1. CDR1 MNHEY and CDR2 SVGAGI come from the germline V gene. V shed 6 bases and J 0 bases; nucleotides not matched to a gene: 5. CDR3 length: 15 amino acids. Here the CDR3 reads CASSPGQGSTDTQYF. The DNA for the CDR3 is TGTGCCAGCAGCCCTGGACAGGGTAGCACAGATACGCAGTATTTT.

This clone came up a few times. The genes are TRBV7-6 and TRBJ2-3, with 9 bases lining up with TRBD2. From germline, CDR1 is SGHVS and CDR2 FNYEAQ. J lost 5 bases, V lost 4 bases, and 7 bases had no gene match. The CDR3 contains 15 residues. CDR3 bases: TGTGCCAGCAGCTCTTTAGCGGGAGTGGAAGATACGCAGTATTTT. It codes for CASSSLAGVEDTQYF. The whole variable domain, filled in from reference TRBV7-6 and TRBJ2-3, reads GAGVSQSPRYKVTKRGQDVALRCDPISGHVSLYWYRQALGQGPEFLTYFNYEAQQDKSGLPNDRFSAERPEGSISTLTIQRTEQRDSAMYRCASSSLAGVEDTQYFGPGTRLTVL.

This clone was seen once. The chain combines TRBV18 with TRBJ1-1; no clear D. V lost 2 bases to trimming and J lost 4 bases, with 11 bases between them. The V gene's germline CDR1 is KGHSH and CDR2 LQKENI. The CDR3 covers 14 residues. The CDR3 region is CASSPAGKGTEAFF. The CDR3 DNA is TGTGCCAGCTCACCAGCGGGTAAAGGCACTGAAGCTTTCTTT.

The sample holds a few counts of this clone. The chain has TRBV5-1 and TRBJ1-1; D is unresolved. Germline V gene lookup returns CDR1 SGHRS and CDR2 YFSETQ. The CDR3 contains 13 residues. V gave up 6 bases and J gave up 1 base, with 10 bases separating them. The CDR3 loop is CASMEQPNTEAFF. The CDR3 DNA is TGCGCCAGCATGGAGCAACCGAACACTGAAGCTTTCTTT. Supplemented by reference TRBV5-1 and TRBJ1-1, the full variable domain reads KAGVTQTPRYLIKTRGQQVTLSCSPISGHRSVSWYQQTPGQGLQFLFEYFSETQRNKGNFPGRFSGRQFSNSRSEMNVSTLELGDSALYLCASMEQPNTEAFFGQGTRLTVV.